This passage covers 21 T cell receptor beta chains from one sample sequenced in a study of Graves' ophthalmopathy and Graves' hyperthyroidism. The authors amplified TCR beta CDR3 regions, and they did so from RNA transcripts for repertoire sequencing. A first-round RT-PCR used HTBI primers, followed by a second-round multiplex PCR. TCRdb independently ran MiXCR on the multiplex PCR reads; one entry per CDR3 protein. The sample has under 800,000 distinct CDR3 sequences, about a fifth seen once; the top ten hold approximately 6.5%. Material: peripheral blood. These receptors were obtained from a woman between 18 and 29 years old with stable Graves' hyperthyroidism. Some clones in this sample may be carry-over from other donors' samples.

This clonotype showed up many times. The J gene is TRBJ1-2, the V gene TRBV19; 7 positions match TRBD1. Trimming cost V 4 bases and J 2 bases; bases outside gene matches: 4. The germline V gene encodes CDR1 LNHDA and CDR2 SQIVND (reference sequence). CDR3 length: 14 amino acids. DNA for the CDR3: TGTGCCAGTAGTAGGGACAGAATGAACTATGGCTACACCTTC. Its translation: CASSRDRMNYGYTF.

This clonotype was seen ten or more times. The J gene is TRBJ2-5, the V gene TRBV6-5; a possible D gene is TRBD2 (6 bases). V lost 8 bases and J lost 3, with 22 bases in between. Germline CDR1 is MNHEY and CDR2 is SVGAGI. The CDR3 has 16 amino acids. CDR3 sequence reads: CASLRRRGMGEETQYF. DNA for the CDR3: TGTGCCAGCCTACGGAGGCGCGGGATGGGGGAAGAGACCCAGTACTTC.

The rearrangement links TRBV6-1 to TRBJ1-6, with TRBD1 identical over 10 bases. Trimming at V came to 6 bases and at J to 9 bases, leaving 5 bases not matched to a gene. Germline CDR1 and CDR2: MNHNS and SASEGT. This CDR3 region has 14 residues. CDR3 sequence reads: CASSMTGGGSPLHF. CDR3 coding DNA: TGTGCCAGCAGCATGACAGGGGGCGGTTCACCCCTCCACTTT.

This clonotype was counted at least ten times. CDR3 in DNA: TGTGCCAGCAGTTACACCCGGACAGTCCAAGAGACCCAGTACTTC. The encoded protein is CASSYTRTVQETQYF. V and J are TRBV6-5 and TRBJ2-5; the D gene is possibly TRBD1 (6 bases). Germline CDR1 is MNHEY and CDR2 is SVGAGI. This CDR3 comprises 15 residues. Deletions cut 2 bases from V and 1 base from J, with 11 bases between.

This rearrangement joins TRBV29-1 to TRBJ1-2; perhaps TRBD1 as D (5 bases). In germline, CDR1 is SQVTM, CDR2 ANQGSEA. Trimming took 7 bases from V and 8 from J, leaving 14 bases between them. The CDR3 spans 11 residues. The CDR3 bases are TGCAGCGCTGGGACGATTGGGGGCTACACCTTC. This translates into CSAGTIGGYTF.

This clonotype came up many times. The chain joins TRBV4-1 to TRBJ2-7, with a possible D match to TRBD2 (5 bases). Germline V gives CDR1 MGHRA, CDR2 YSYEKL. CDR3 size: 15 residues. Trimming took 0 bases from V and 3 from J, leaving 12 bases between them. CDR3: CASSQDSGGYYEQYF. The DNA of the CDR3 is TGCGCCAGCAGCCAAGATTCGGGCGGGTACTACGAGCAGTACTTC.

This clonotype has a count of ten or more. The gene calls are TRBV5-1 and TRBJ1-5, with D maybe TRBD1 (6 bases). Germline V gene lookup returns CDR1 SGHRS and CDR2 YFSETQ. V was pared by 0 bases and J by 3 bases, with 7 bases between. The CDR3 is made up of 14 amino acids. The CDR3 sequence is CASSLEGDNQPQHF. CDR3 in DNA: TGCGCCAGCAGCTTGGAGGGGGACAATCAGCCCCAGCATTTT. The full variable domain, in which reference TRBV5-1 and TRBJ1-5 provide the parts outside the CDR3, is KAGVTQTPRYLIKTRGQQVTLSCSPISGHRSVSWYQQTPGQGLQFLFEYFSETQRNKGNFPGRFSGRQFSNSRSEMNVSTLELGDSALYLCASSLEGDNQPQHFGDGTRLSIL.

This clonotype has more than one count but fewer than ten. V usage is TRBV6-2 or TRBV6-3 and J usage is TRBJ2-5; 12 nucleotides align to TRBD2. The CDR3 totals 20 residues. V lost 6 bases and J lost 3; bases outside the gene matches: 20. The germline V gene encodes CDR1 MNHEY and CDR2 SVGEGT. The CDR3, as DNA: TGTGCCAGCAGAGGAGTTAGCGGCTCCCCGTCTAGCGGGGGGGAAGAGACCCAGTACTTC. Residues: CASRGVSGSPSSGGEETQYF.

This clonotype showed up just a few times. Just one base apart from a much larger clone, this may be a read error. The rearrangement links TRBV6-1 to TRBJ2-2; D is undetermined. V lost 3 bases and J lost 2, with 4 bases in between. The CDR3 length is 13 residues. The germline V gene encodes CDR1 MNHNS and CDR2 SASEGT. Here the CDR3 reads CASSDFNTGELFF. DNA for the CDR3: TGTGCCAGCAGTGATTTTAACACCGGGGAGCTGTTTTTT.

This clonotype showed up many times. The V gene is TRBV12-3 or TRBV12-4, the J gene TRBJ1-5; D is undetermined. V was shortened by 8 bases and J by 4 bases, with 18 bases between the two germline ends. This CDR3 is built from 15 residues. This chain's CDR3 is CASSKTVEPNQPQHF. The CDR3 DNA sequence: TGTGCCAGCTCGAAGACCGTCGAGCCTAATCAGCCCCAGCATTTT.

This clonotype was counted many times. The chain carries TRBV3-1 and TRBJ1-2; unclear D gene. The CDR3 contains 13 residues. V lost 1 base and J lost 8, with 11 bases in between. The germline CDR1 and CDR2 sequences are LGHDT and YNNKEL (reference sequence). The chain's CDR3 is CASSQVAARGYTF. The CDR3 DNA is TGTGCCAGCAGCCAAGTGGCAGCGCGAGGCTACACCTTC.

Many counts were recorded for this clonotype. The chain combines TRBV27 with TRBJ2-7, with D possibly matching TRBD1 (5 bases). The V end lost 3 bases, the J end lost 0 bases, and 30 bases lay between the germline ends. CDR1 and CDR2 (germline): MNHEY, SMNVEV (reference sequence). CDR3 length equals 21 residues. CDR3 sequence: CASSLRQGHLKHTLSSYEQYF. DNA of the CDR3: TGTGCCAGCAGTTTGAGGCAGGGTCACCTAAAACATACCCTGAGCTCCTACGAGCAGTACTTC.

The chain couples TRBV6-2 or TRBV6-3 to TRBJ1-2; D unresolved. The CDR3 contains 16 residues. Germline assignment: CDR1 MNHEY and CDR2 SVGEGT. Trimming shortened V by 7 bases and J by 4 bases, and 22 bases separated the two germline ends. The CDR3 DNA follows: TGTGCCAGCACCGAGGTAAATAGGCGGAGAGGCTATGGCTACACCTTC. Protein: CASTEVNRRRGYGYTF.

This clonotype was counted ten times or more. V is TRBV20-1 and J is TRBJ2-5; 10 positions match TRBD2. The CDR3 length is 16 residues. J lost 5 bases, V lost 6 bases, and 15 bases had no gene match. Germline CDR1 and CDR2: DFQATT and SNEGSKA (reference sequence). Written as DNA, the CDR3 is TGCAGTGCGCATCTAAGCGGGAGGGCCGGATGGGAGACCCAGTACTTC. Translated: CSAHLSGRAGWETQYF.

Turning to this clonotype: A much larger clone lies one base from this, so it may be a read error. The gene calls are TRBV10-3 and TRBJ2-7; D not certain. The CDR3 extends over 10 amino acids. V gave up 8 bases and J gave up 6 bases, with 8 bases separating them. From germline, CDR1 is ENHRY and CDR2 SYGVKD. CDR3 protein: CAIWSREQYF. Here the CDR3 DNA reads TGTGCCATCTGGTCTCGCGAGCAGTACTTC.

Many counts were recorded for this clonotype. The gene calls are TRBV7-3 and TRBJ2-2; possibly TRBD1 for D (6 bases). CDR1 and CDR2 (germline): SGHTA, FQGTGA. The CDR3 covers 13 residues. The V gene lost 4 bases and the J gene lost 7 bases, with 10 bases spanning the gap. This chain's CDR3 is CASSSRGGGELFF. DNA of the CDR3: TGTGCCAGCAGCTCCAGGGGTGGCGGGGAGCTGTTTTTT.

This clonotype was picked up a small number of times. This sequence joins TRBV27 and TRBJ2-2; 8 bases are a match to TRBD2. V was clipped by 6 bases and J by 5 bases; unmatched bases: 11. The CDR3 consists of 16 residues. Germline CDR1 MNHEY, CDR2 SMNVEV (reference sequence). Here the CDR3 reads CASRTAGAWGTGELFF. In nucleotides, the CDR3 is TGTGCCAGCAGAACAGCGGGGGCTTGGGGTACCGGGGAGCTGTTTTTT.

This clonotype appeared many times. The gene calls are TRBV28 and TRBJ1-5; 8 bases fit TRBD1. This CDR3 is 15 amino acids long. With 3 bases clipped from V and 6 bases from J, the junction kept 7 bases outside the gene matches. Germline CDR1 MDHEN, CDR2 SYDVKM. CDR3 nucleotides: TGTGCCAGCAGTTTTAGGACAGGGTCACCTCAGCCCCAGCATTTT. Amino acids: CASSFRTGSPQPQHF.

The CDR3 region is CASRRGTWYGYTF. The CDR3 DNA sequence: TGTGCCAGCAGAAGGGGGACCTGGTATGGCTACACCTTC. The chain uses TRBV6-1 and TRBJ1-2, with D possibly TRBD1 on 6 matching bases. Trimming stripped 6 bases from V and 5 bases from J, with 13 bases between. This CDR3 has 13 residues. The germline gives CDR1 MNHNS, CDR2 SASEGT.

This clonotype was detected a few times. This rearrangement joins TRBV20-1 to TRBJ2-5; 8 bases match TRBD1. The CDR3 is 12 residues long. Germline CDR1 and CDR2: DFQATT and SNEGSKA (reference sequence). With V trimmed by 5 bases and J by 4 bases, 3 bases remained unmatched. CDR3 sequence (DNA): TGCAGTGCTGGACAGGGAGGAGAGACCCAGTACTTC. Its translation is CSAGQGGETQYF.

This clonotype came up many times. J is TRBJ1-3 and V is TRBV25-1; no definite D call. The CDR3 consists of 16 residues. Germline CDR1 and CDR2: MGHDK and SYGVNS. Trimming stripped 7 bases from V and 0 bases from J, with 16 bases between. CDR3 nucleotide sequence: TGTGCCAGCACCCCCATGGGGATAAACTCTGGAAACACCATATATTTT. Protein product: CASTPMGINSGNTIYF.